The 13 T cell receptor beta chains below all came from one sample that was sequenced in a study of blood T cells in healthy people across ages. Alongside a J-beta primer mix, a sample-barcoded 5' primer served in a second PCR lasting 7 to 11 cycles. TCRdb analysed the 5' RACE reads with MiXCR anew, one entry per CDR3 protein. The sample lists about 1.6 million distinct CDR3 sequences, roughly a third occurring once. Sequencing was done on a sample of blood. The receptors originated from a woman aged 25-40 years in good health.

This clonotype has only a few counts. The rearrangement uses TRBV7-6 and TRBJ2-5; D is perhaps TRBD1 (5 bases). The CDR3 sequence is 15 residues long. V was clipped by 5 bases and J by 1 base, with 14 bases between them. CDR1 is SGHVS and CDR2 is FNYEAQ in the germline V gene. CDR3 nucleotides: TGTGCCAGCAGCGACACGTATAGGGGCCAAGAGACCCAGTACTTC. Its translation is CASSDTYRGQETQYF. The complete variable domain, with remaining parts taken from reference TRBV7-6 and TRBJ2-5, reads GAGVSQSPRYKVTKRGQDVALRCDPISGHVSLYWYRQALGQGPEFLTYFNYEAQQDKSGLPNDRFSAERPEGSISTLTIQRTEQRDSAMYRCASSDTYRGQETQYFGPGTRLLVL.

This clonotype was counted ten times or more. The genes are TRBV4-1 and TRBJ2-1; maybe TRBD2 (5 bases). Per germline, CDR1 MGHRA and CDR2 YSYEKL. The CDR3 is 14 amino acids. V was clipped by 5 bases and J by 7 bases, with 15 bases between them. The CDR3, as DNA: TGCGCCAGCAGCTCCAATCCGGGAAGGAATGAGCAGTTCTTC. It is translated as CASSSNPGRNEQFF.

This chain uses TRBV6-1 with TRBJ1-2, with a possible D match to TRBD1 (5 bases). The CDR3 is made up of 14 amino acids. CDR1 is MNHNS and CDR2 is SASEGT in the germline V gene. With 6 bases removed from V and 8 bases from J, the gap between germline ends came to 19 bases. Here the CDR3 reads CASSPLGWGEGYTF. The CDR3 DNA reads TGTGCCAGCAGCCCGTTGGGTTGGGGCGAAGGCTACACCTTC.

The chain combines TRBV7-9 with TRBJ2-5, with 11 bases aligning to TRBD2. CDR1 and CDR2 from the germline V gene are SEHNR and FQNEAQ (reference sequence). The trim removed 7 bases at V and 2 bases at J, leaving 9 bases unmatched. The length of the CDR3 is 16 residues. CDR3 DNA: TGTGCCAGCACGGGGCCCCGACTAGCGGGGCAAGAGACCCAGTACTTC. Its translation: CASTGPRLAGQETQYF. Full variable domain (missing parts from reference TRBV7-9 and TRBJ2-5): DTGVSQNPRHKITKRGQNVTFRCDPISEHNRLYWYRQTLGQGPEFLTYFQNEAQLEKSRLLSDRFSAERPKGSFSTLEIQRTEQGDSAMYLCASTGPRLAGQETQYFGPGTRLLVL.

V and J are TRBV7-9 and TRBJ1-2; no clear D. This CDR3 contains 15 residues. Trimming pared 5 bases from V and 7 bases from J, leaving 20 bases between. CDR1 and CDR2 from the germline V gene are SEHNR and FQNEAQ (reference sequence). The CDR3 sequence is CASSGIFVFLRGYTF. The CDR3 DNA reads TGTGCCAGCAGCGGAATATTTGTGTTCCTCCGTGGCTACACCTTC.

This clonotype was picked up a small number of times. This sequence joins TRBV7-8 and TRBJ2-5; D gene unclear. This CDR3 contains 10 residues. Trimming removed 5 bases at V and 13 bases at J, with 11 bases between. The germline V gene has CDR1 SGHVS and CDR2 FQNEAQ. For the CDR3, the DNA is TGTGCCAGCAGCCCTCGACCAAGGTACTTC. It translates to CASSPRPRYF.

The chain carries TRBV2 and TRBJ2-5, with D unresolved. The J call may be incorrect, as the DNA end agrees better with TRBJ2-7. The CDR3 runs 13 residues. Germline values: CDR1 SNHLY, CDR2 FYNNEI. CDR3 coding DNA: TGTGCCAGCAGTGTCATAGGTGGCTACGAGCAGTACTTC. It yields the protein CASSVIGGYEQYF.

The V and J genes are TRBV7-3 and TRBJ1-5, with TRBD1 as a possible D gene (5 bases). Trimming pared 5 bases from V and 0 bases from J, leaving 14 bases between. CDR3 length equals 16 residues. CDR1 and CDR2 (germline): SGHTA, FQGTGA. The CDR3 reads CASSPHDSFSNQPQHF. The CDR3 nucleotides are TGTGCCAGCAGCCCCCACGACAGCTTTAGCAATCAGCCCCAGCATTTT.

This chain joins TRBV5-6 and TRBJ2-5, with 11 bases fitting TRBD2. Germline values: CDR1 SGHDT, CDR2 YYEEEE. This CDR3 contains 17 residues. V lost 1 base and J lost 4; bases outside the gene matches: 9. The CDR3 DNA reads TGTGCCAGCAGCTTGCAACTAGCGGGGGCGGGAGGAGAGACCCAGTACTTC. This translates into CASSLQLAGAGGETQYF.

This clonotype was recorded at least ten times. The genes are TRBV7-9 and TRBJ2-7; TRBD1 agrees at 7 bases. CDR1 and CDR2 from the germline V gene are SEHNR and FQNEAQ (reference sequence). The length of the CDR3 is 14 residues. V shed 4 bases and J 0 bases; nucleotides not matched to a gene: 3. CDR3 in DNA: TGTGCCAGCAGCTCACAGGGGAACTCCTACGAGCAGTACTTC. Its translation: CASSSQGNSYEQYF.

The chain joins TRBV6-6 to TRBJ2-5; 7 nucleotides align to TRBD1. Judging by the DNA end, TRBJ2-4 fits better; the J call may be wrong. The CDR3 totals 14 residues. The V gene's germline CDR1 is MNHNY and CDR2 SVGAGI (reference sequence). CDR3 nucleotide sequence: TGTGCCAGCAACTGGGACAGAAGTTCGGGCATTCAGTACTTC. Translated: CASNWDRSSGIQYF.

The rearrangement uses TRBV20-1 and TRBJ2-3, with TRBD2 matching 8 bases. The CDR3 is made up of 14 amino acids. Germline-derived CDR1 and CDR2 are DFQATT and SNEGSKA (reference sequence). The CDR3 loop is CRGTASGRTDTQYF. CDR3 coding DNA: TGCAGGGGGACGGCTAGCGGGCGCACAGATACGCAGTATTTT.

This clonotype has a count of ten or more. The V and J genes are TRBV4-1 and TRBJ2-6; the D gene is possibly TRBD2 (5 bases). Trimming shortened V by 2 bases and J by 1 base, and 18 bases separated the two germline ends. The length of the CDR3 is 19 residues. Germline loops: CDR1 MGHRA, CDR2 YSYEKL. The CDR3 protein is CASSQPKVARVSGANVLTF. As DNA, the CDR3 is TGCGCCAGCAGCCAACCTAAGGTTGCGCGGGTATCTGGGGCCAACGTCCTGACTTTC.